The clone carrying this TCR beta chain has a count of ten or more. Only in-frame clones appear in the TCRdb table, and some are missing; sequencing was by immunoSEQ multiplex PCR. The table includes a few hundred thousand clones, about 89% detected once. This record belongs to a study of blood T cell repertoires in COVID-19. Across the study: From the United States, Italy and Spain came samples of acute and convalescent COVID-19.

Donors were grouped by their self-reported clinical history. Germline assignment: CDR1 SNHLY and CDR2 FYNNEI. The CDR3 sequence is 14 residues long. The trim removed 2 bases at V and 8 bases at J, leaving 5 bases unmatched. This TCR derives from a woman between 35 and 50 years old who had been exposed to COVID-19. Sequenced material: PBMCs or T cells enriched from blood (not recorded which). The V gene is TRBV2, the J gene TRBJ1-4, with TRBD1 identical over 7 bases. CDR3 amino acids: CASSETTGHEKLFF. Here the CDR3 DNA reads TGTGCCAGCAGTGAAACGACAGGGCACGAAAAACTGTTTTTT.